Presented here are 8 T cell receptor beta chains from one specimen sequenced in a study of HIV-infected children after antiretroviral therapy interruption. Described treatment: PENTA 11 planned treatment interruption arm or continuous ART arm. A 3' RACE protocol on RNA, with unique molecular identifiers, produced the TCR library. TCRdb reprocessed the 3' RACE reads via MiXCR and lists one record per CDR3 protein. The sample records fewer than 50,000 distinct CDR3 sequences, more than 3.5% being singletons. Sample: CD45RA+ CD4+ T cells from PBMCs, pooled from several time points, taken from a donor given antiretroviral therapy, either interrupted or continuous. Subset here: naive CD4+ CD45RA+ CD45RO- T cells. The receptors come from a pool of human donors with HIV.

This clonotype was seen a handful of times. At one boundary the junction diverges from the germline segment, which might be a read error. V gene TRBV2 combines with J gene TRBJ1-4; D is uncertain. Germline V lookup: CDR1 SNHLY, CDR2 FYNNEI. This CDR3 comprises 13 residues. CDR3 DNA: TGTGCCAGCAGCGAAGGTGGAAACGAAAAACTGTTTTTT. Translation gives CASSEGGNEKLFF.

This clonotype is labeled as medium-sized. The rearrangement links TRBV6-2 or TRBV6-3 to TRBJ2-5, with D unclear. In germline, CDR1 is MNHEY, CDR2 SVGEGT. The CDR3 sequence is 11 residues long. The ends were cut back, 6 bases at V and 4 bases at J, with 6 bases in the middle. The CDR3 DNA is TGTGCCAGCAGCCCAGGAGAGACCCAGTACTTC. It codes for CASSPGETQYF.

The table lists this clonotype with many counts. The CDR3 spells CASYEDGNTEAFF. DNA of the CDR3: TGTGCCAGCTACGAGGACGGGAACACTGAAGCTTTCTTT. The rearrangement joins TRBV2 to TRBJ1-1; D not certain. The CDR3 has 13 residues. Germline assignment: CDR1 SNHLY and CDR2 FYNNEI. Between the trimmed V and J ends, which lost 8 bases and 1 base, there was a span of 11 bases.

The chain combines TRBV13 with TRBJ2-1; TRBD1 aligns across 9 bases. The germline V gene encodes CDR1 PRHDT and CDR2 FYEKMQ (reference sequence). The CDR3 runs to 17 residues. V shed 5 bases, J shed 9 bases, and the junction held 17 bases outside the gene matches. DNA for the CDR3: TGTGCCAGCAGCCCTTTCTCTCCTTGGACAGGGGCTCGTGAGCAGTTCTTC. It codes for CASSPFSPWTGAREQFF.

In this sample, this clonotype turned up once. The chain employs TRBV4-2 and TRBJ1-5; possible D gene TRBD1, 6 bases. With 1 base removed from V and 6 bases from J, the gap between germline ends came to 10 bases. The germline V gene has CDR1 LGHNA and CDR2 YNFKEQ. This CDR3 spans 14 amino acids. The CDR3 loop reads CASSQGQVGQPQHF. In DNA, the CDR3 is TGTGCCAGCAGCCAAGGACAGGTCGGTCAGCCCCAGCATTTT.

This chain links TRBV3-1 with TRBJ1-4; the D is unclear. This CDR3 has 12 residues. The V and J ends lost 6 bases and 8 bases respectively, with 10 bases between them. Germline assignment: CDR1 LGHDT and CDR2 YNNKEL (reference sequence). The CDR3 region is CASSSSGEKLFF. CDR3 DNA sequence: TGTGCCAGCAGTTCCAGCGGAGAAAAACTGTTTTTT.

This clonotype has at least ten counts. The rearrangement uses TRBV3-1 and TRBJ2-3; perhaps TRBD1 as D (5 bases). From germline, CDR1 is LGHDT and CDR2 YNNKEL (reference sequence). V lost 3 bases and J lost 2, with 6 bases in between. CDR3 length equals 13 residues. The CDR3 sequence is CASSHRATDTQYF. As DNA, the CDR3 is TGTGCCAGCAGCCACAGGGCCACAGATACGCAGTATTTT.

This clonotype was observed a few times. In nucleotides, the CDR3 is TGTGCCAGCAGCTTAGGGATAGCGGGGGGGCCTTCTAGCACAGATACGCAGTATTTT. Its protein is CASSLGIAGGPSSTDTQYF. V is TRBV7-3 and J is TRBJ2-3; TRBD2 matches 11 bases. V shed 2 bases, J shed 0 bases, and the junction held 10 bases outside the gene matches. Per germline, CDR1 SGHTA and CDR2 FQGTGA. The CDR3 consists of 19 residues.